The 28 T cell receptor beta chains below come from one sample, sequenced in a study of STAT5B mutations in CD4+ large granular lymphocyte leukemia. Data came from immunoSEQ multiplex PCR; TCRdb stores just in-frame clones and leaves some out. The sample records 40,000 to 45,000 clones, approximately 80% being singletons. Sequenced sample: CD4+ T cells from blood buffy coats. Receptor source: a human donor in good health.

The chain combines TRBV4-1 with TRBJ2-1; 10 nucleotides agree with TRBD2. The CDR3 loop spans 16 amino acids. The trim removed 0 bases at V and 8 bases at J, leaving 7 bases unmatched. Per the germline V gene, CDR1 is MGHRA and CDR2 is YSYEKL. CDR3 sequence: CASSQEKRGGFDEQFF. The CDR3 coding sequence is TGCGCCAGCAGCCAAGAAAAGCGGGGGGGGTTCGATGAGCAGTTCTTC.

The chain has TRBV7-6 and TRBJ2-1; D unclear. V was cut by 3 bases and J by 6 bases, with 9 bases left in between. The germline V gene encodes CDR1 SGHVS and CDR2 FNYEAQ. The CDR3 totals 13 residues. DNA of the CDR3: TGTGCCAGCAGCTTTGCACTCCCCAATGAGCAGTTCTTC. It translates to CASSFALPNEQFF.

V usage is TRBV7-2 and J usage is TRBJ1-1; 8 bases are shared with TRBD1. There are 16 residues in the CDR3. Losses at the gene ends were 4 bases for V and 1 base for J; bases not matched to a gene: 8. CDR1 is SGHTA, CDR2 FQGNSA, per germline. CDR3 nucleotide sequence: TGTGCCAGCAGCTCCCAGGGGGCGGGCTCGAACACTGAAGCTTTCTTT. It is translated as CASSSQGAGSNTEAFF. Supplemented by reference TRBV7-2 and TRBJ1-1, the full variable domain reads GAGVSQSPSNKVTEKGKDVELRCDPISGHTALYWYRQSLGQGLEFLIYFQGNSAPDKSGLPSDRFSAERTGGSVSTLTIQRTQQEDSAVYLCASSSQGAGSNTEAFFGQGTRLTVV.

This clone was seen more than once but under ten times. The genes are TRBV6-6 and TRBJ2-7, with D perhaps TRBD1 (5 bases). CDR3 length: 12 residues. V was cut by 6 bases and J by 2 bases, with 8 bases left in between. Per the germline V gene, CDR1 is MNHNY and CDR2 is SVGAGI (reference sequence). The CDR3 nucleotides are TGTGCCAGCAGGGACAATCCCTACGAGCAGTACTTC. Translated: CASRDNPYEQYF.

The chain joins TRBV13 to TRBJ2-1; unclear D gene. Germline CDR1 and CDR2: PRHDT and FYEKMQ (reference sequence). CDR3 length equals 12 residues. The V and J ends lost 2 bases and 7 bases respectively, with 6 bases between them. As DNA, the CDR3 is TGTGCCAGCAGCTTAATTCGTAATGAGCAGTTCTTC. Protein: CASSLIRNEQFF.

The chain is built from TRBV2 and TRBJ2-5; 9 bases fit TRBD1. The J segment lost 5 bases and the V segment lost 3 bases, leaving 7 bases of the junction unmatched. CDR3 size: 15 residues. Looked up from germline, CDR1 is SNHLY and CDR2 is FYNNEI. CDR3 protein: CASSEMGQGRETQYF. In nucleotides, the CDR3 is TGTGCCAGCAGTGAGATGGGACAGGGTAGGGAGACCCAGTACTTC.

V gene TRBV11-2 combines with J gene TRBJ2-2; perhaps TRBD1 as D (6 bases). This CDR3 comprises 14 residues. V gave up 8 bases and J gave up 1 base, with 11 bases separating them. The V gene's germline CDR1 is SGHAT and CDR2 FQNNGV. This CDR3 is CASSWGQNTGELFF. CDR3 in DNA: TGTGCCAGCTCCTGGGGGCAGAACACCGGGGAGCTGTTTTTT.

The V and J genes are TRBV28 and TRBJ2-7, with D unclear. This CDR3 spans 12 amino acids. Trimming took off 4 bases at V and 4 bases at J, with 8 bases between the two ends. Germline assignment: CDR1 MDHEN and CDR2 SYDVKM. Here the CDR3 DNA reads TGTGCCAGCAGTTCCCTGGGTTACGAGCAGTACTTC. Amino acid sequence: CASSSLGYEQYF.

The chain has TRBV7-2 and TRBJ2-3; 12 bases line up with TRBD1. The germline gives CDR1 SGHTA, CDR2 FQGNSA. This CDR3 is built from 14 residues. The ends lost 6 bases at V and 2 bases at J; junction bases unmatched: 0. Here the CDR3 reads CASRGQGATDTQYF. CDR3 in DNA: TGTGCCAGCAGGGGACAGGGGGCCACAGATACGCAGTATTTT.

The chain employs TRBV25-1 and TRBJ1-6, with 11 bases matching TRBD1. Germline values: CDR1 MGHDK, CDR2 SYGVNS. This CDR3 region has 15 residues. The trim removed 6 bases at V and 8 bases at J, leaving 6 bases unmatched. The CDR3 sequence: CASRDGTGGYSPLHF. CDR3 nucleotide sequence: TGTGCCAGCAGGGACGGGACAGGGGGGTATTCACCCCTCCACTTT.

In nucleotides, the CDR3 is TGTGCCATCAGTGAGTCCGGGGCAGATACGCAGTATTTT. This encodes CAISESGADTQYF. This chain joins TRBV10-3 and TRBJ2-3; possible D gene TRBD2, 5 bases. The CDR3 has 13 amino acids. The V end was cut by 0 bases, the J end by 4 bases, with 5 bases between. Germline V gene lookup returns CDR1 ENHRY and CDR2 SYGVKD.

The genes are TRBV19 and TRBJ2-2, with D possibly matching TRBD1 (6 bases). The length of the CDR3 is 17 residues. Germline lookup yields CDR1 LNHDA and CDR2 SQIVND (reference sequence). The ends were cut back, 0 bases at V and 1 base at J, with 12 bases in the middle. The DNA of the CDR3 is TGTGCCAGTAGTATAGATCTTAGAGGGGGGAACACCGGGGAGCTGTTTTTT. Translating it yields CASSIDLRGGNTGELFF.

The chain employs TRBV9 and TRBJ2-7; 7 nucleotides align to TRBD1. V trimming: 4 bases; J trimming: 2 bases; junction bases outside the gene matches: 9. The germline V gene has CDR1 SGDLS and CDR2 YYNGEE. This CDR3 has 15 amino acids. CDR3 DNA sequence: TGTGCCAGCAGCCCCCAAAGGACAGGCCCCTACGAGCAGTACTTC. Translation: CASSPQRTGPYEQYF.

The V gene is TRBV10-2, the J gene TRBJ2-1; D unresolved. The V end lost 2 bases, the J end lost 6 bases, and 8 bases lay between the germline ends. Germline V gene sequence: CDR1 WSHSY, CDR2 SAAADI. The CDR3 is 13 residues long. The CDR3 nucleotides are TGCGCCAGCAGTGAGCAGGCAACCAATGAGCAGTTCTTC. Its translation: CASSEQATNEQFF.

In DNA form, the CDR3 reads TGTGCCAGCAGCTTAGATATAGATACGCAGTATTTT. Its translation is CASSLDIDTQYF. This sequence joins TRBV7-9 and TRBJ2-3; D uncertain. Trimming took off 1 base at V and 5 bases at J, with 4 bases between the two ends. CDR1 and CDR2 from the germline V gene are SEHNR and FQNEAQ (reference sequence). The length of the CDR3 is 12 residues.

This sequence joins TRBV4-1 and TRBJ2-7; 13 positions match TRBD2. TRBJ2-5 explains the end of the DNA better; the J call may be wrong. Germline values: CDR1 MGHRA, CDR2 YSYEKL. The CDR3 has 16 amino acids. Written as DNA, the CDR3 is TGCGCCAGCAGCCAAGATACTAGCGGGGGGGCCGGGACCCAGTACTTC. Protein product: CASSQDTSGGAGTQYF.

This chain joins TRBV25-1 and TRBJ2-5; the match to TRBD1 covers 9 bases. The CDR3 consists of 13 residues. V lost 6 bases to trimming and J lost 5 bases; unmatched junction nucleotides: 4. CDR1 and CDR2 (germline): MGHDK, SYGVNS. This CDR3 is CASRGQGRETQYF. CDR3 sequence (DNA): TGTGCCAGCAGGGGACAGGGACGGGAGACCCAGTACTTC.

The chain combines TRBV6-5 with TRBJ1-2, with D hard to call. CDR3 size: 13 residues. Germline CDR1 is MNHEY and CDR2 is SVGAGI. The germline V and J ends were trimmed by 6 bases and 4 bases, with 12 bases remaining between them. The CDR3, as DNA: TGTGCCAGCAGCCTCGGAGGAGCCTATGGCTACACCTTC. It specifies CASSLGGAYGYTF.

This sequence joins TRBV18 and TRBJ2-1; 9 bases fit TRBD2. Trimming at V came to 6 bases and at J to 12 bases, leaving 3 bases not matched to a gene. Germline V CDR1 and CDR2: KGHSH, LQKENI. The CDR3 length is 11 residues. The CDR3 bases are TGTGCCAGCTCGAATAGCGGGAGGCAGTTCTTC. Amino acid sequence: CASSNSGRQFF.

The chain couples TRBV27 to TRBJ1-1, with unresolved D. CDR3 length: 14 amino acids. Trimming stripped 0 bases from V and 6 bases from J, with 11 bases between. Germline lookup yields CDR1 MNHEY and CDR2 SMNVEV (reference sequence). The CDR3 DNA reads TGTGCCAGCAGTTTATCCCCTCCCCCTGCTGAAGCTTTCTTT. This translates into CASSLSPPPAEAFF.

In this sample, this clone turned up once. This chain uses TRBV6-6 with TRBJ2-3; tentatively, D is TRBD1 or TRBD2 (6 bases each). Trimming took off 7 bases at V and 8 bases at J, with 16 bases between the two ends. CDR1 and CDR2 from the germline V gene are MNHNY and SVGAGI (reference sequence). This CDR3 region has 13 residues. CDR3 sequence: CASKGGLAPTQYF. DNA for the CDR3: TGTGCCAGCAAGGGGGGATTAGCACCTACGCAGTATTTT.

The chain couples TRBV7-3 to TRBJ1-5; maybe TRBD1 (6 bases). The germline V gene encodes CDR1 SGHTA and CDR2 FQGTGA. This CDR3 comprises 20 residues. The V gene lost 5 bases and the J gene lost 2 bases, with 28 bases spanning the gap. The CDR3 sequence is CASSPRPQGLWGAGNQPQHF. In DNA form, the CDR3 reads TGTGCCAGCAGCCCACGCCCCCAGGGGCTTTGGGGCGCGGGCAATCAGCCCCAGCATTTT.

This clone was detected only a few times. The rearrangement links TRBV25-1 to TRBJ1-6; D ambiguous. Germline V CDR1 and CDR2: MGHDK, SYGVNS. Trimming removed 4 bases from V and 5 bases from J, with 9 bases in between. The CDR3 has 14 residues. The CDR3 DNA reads TGTGCCAGCAGTGCAAACAGCAATAATTCACCCCTCCACTTT. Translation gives CASSANSNNSPLHF.

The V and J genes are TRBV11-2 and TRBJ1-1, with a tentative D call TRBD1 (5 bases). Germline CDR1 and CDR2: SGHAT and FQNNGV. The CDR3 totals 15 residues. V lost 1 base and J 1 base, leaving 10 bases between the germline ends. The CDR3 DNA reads TGTGCCAGCAGCTTAGGGGCAGGGTGGAACACTGAAGCTTTCTTT. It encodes CASSLGAGWNTEAFF.

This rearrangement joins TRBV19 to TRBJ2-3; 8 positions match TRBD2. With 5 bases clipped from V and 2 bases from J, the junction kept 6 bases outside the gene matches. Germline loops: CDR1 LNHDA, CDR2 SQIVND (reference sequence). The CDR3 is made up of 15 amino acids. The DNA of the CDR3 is TGTGCCAGTAGTGTTGACGGGAGGGCCACAGATACGCAGTATTTT. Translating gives CASSVDGRATDTQYF.

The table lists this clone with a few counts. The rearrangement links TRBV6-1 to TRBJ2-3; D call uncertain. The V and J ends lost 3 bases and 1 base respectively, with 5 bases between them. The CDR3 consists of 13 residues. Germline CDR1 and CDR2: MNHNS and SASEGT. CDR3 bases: TGTGCCAGCAGTGACATCGGCACAGATACGCAGTATTTT. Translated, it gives CASSDIGTDTQYF.

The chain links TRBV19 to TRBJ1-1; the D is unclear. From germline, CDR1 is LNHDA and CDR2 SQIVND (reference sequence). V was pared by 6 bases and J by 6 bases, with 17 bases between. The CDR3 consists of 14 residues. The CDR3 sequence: CASRHLPGPAEAFF. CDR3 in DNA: TGTGCCAGTAGACACCTTCCGGGTCCCGCTGAAGCTTTCTTT.

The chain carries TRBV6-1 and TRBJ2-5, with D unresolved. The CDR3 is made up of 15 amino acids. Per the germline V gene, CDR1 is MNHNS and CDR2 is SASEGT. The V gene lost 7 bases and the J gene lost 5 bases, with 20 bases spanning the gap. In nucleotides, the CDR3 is TGTGCCAGCAATTTTGCTGGGCCCCGGGTGGAGACCCAGTACTTC. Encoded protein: CASNFAGPRVETQYF.